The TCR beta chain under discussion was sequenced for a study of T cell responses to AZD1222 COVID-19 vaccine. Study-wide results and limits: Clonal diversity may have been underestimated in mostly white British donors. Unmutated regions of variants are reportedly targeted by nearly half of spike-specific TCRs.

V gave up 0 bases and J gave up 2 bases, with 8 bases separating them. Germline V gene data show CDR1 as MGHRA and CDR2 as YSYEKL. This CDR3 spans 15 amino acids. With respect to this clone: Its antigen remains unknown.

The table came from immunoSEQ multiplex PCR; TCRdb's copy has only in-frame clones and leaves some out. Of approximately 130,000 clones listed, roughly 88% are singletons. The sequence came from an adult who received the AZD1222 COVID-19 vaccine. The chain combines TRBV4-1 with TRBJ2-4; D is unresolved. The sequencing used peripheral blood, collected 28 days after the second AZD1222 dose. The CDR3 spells CASSQDNWPKNIQYF. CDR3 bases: TGCGCCAGCAGCCAAGATAATTGGCCCAAAAACATTCAGTACTTC.